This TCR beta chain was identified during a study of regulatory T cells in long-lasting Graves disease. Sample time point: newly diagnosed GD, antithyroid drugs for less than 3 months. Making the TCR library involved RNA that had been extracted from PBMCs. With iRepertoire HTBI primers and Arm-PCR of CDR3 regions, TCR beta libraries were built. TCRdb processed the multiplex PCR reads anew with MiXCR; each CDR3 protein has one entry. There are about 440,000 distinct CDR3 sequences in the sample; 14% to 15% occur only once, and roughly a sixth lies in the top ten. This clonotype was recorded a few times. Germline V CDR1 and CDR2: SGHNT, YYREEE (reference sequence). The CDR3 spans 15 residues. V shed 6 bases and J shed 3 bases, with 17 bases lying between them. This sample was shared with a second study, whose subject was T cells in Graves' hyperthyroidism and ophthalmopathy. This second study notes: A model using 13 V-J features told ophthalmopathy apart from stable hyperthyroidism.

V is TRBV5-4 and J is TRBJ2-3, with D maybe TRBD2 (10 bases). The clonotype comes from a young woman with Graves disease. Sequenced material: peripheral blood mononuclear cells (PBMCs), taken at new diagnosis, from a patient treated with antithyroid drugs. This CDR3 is CASTTSGTGTDTQYF. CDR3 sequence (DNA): TGTGCCAGCACAACTAGCGGGACAGGGACAGATACGCAGTATTTT.